Below are 14 T cell receptor beta chains sequenced from a single sample in a study of regulatory T cells in long-lasting Graves disease. To make TCR beta libraries, researchers used iRepertoire HTBI primers and Arm-PCR of CDR3 regions. TCRdb re-called the multiplex PCR reads with MiXCR, one entry per CDR3 protein. The table shows 540,000 or so distinct CDR3 sequences, with roughly 13% occurring only once. Time point of the sample: newly diagnosed GD, antithyroid drugs for less than 3 months. PBMCs were the source of the RNA used for TCR sequencing. These same data were also listed under a study on T cells in Graves' hyperthyroidism and ophthalmopathy.

Source: peripheral blood mononuclear cells (PBMCs), taken at new diagnosis, from a patient treated with antithyroid drugs. The receptors stem from a man in his thirties or forties with Graves disease.

The sample holds a few counts of this clonotype. This chain links TRBV28 with TRBJ1-5; no firm D call. V gave up 7 bases and J gave up 3 bases, with 7 bases separating them. Germline-derived CDR1 and CDR2 are MDHEN and SYDVKM. The CDR3 sequence is 12 residues long. The CDR3 region has the DNA TGTGCCAGCATCAAGAACAATCAGCCCCAGCATTTT. Amino acid sequence: CASIKNNQPQHF.

V and J are TRBV28 and TRBJ2-7, with 7 nucleotides matching TRBD2. V shed 4 bases and J 4 bases; nucleotides not matched to a gene: 10. Germline V gives CDR1 MDHEN, CDR2 SYDVKM. This CDR3 has 15 amino acids. Written as DNA, the CDR3 is TGTGCCAGCAGTTCAGGACTGGCGGGAGAATACGAGCAGTACTTC. Translated, it gives CASSSGLAGEYEQYF. Using reference TRBV28 and TRBJ2-7 for the parts outside the CDR3, the full variable domain is DVKVTQSSRYLVKRTGEKVFLECVQDMDHENMFWYRQDPGLGLRLIYFSYDVKMKEKGDIPEGYSVSREKKERFSLILESASTNQTSMYLCASSSGLAGEYEQYFGPGTRLTVT.

The chain carries TRBV24-1 and TRBJ2-2; 8 bases map to TRBD2. V was clipped by 7 bases and J by 4 bases; unmatched bases: 4. Germline V gene lookup returns CDR1 KGHDR and CDR2 SFDVKD. The CDR3 has 14 residues. The CDR3 DNA sequence: TGTGCCACCAGGAGCGGGAGAGGCACCGGGGAGCTGTTTTTT. It yields the protein CATRSGRGTGELFF.

In this sample, this clonotype turned up many times. This chain joins TRBV20-1 and TRBJ2-7; possibly TRBD1 for D (6 bases). Germline V gene data show CDR1 as DFQATT and CDR2 as SNEGSKA (reference sequence). This CDR3 is built from 14 residues. The V and J ends lost 2 bases and 0 bases respectively, with 11 bases between them. CDR3 nucleotides: TGCAGTGCTAGAAGGGACAAGAGCTCCTACGAGCAGTACTTC. Protein product: CSARRDKSSYEQYF.

This clonotype has just a few counts. The chain combines TRBV10-3 with TRBJ1-1; the match to TRBD1 covers 9 bases. V trimming: 10 bases; J trimming: 6 bases; junction bases outside the gene matches: 6. Germline V lookup: CDR1 ENHRY, CDR2 SYGVKD. The CDR3 runs to 12 residues. The CDR3 is CATRQGDSEAFF. The CDR3 DNA sequence: TGTGCCACCCGACAGGGGGACTCTGAAGCTTTCTTT.

The J gene is TRBJ1-1, the V gene TRBV19, with 8 bases aligning to TRBD1. The CDR3 is 15 amino acids. Germline-derived CDR1 and CDR2 are LNHDA and SQIVND (reference sequence). The J segment lost 6 bases and the V segment lost 6 bases, leaving 12 bases of the junction unmatched. CDR3 in amino acids: CASSRPDRGGAEAFF. In DNA form, the CDR3 reads TGTGCCAGTAGCAGACCCGACAGGGGAGGTGCTGAAGCTTTCTTT. The entire variable domain, with the rest obtained from reference TRBV19 and TRBJ1-1, is as follows: DGGITQSPKYLFRKEGQNVTLSCEQNLNHDAMYWYRQDPGQGLRLIYYSQIVNDFQKGDIAEGYSVSREKKESFPLTVTSAQKNPTAFYLCASSRPDRGGAEAFFGQGTRLTVV.

This clonotype was detected a few times. V and J are TRBV5-5 and TRBJ2-7; no definite D call. The CDR3 extends over 14 amino acids. The V gene's germline CDR1 is SGHKS and CDR2 YYEKEE (reference sequence). V was trimmed by 0 bases and J by 3 bases, leaving 10 bases between them. In DNA form, the CDR3 reads TGTGCCAGCAGCTTGGTAAGGTCAGACTACGAGCAGTACTTC. It translates to CASSLVRSDYEQYF.

This clonotype was counted ten times or more. The rearrangement uses TRBV11-2 and TRBJ2-5; 11 nucleotides align to TRBD1. The CDR3 consists of 17 residues. Looked up from germline, CDR1 is SGHAT and CDR2 is FQNNGV. The V gene end was trimmed by 0 bases and the J gene end by 1 base; junction bases not matched to a gene: 4. CDR3 coding DNA: TGTGCCAGCAGCTTAGACAGGGACAGGGGGATCCAAGAGACCCAGTACTTC. Residues: CASSLDRDRGIQETQYF. The whole variable domain, remainder taken from reference TRBV11-2 and TRBJ2-5, is EAGVAQSPRYKIIEKRQSVAFWCNPISGHATLYWYQQILGQGPKLLIQFQNNGVVDDSQLPKDRFSAERLKGVDSTLKIQPAKLEDSAVYLCASSLDRDRGIQETQYFGPGTRLLVL.

V is TRBV28 and J is TRBJ2-5; 11 bases are a match to TRBD1. The CDR3 extends over 17 amino acids. The trim removed 4 bases at V and 4 bases at J, leaving 11 bases unmatched. Germline V gene lookup returns CDR1 MDHEN and CDR2 SYDVKM. The CDR3 bases are TGTGCCAGCAGTTGGACTCCGGGACAGGGGGTCGGAGAGACCCAGTACTTC. This gives the protein CASSWTPGQGVGETQYF.

Ten or more counts support this clonotype. The chain is built from TRBV29-1 and TRBJ2-5, with TRBD1 as a possible D gene (6 bases). The germline gives CDR1 SQVTM, CDR2 ANQGSEA. V was pared by 7 bases and J by 2 bases, with 20 bases between. The CDR3 is 15 amino acids. As DNA, the CDR3 is TGCAGCGCCGAAAGGAGTCAGGGGTCACAAGAGACCCAGTACTTC. The encoded protein is CSAERSQGSQETQYF.

This clonotype has a count of ten or more. V and J are TRBV19 and TRBJ2-2; 10 bases map to TRBD2. J gave up 3 bases and V 3 bases, and 10 bases lay outside the gene matches. There are 18 residues in the CDR3. Germline CDR1 is LNHDA and CDR2 is SQIVND (reference sequence). CDR3 residues: CASSIRFSLAGHTGELFF. The DNA of the CDR3 is TGTGCCAGTAGTATTCGGTTTTCACTAGCGGGACACACCGGGGAGCTGTTTTTT.

In its sample, this clonotype was seen a few times. The V call is TRBV29-1, the J call TRBJ1-3, with 7 bases aligning to TRBD1. The CDR3 sequence is 14 residues long. CDR1 is SQVTM, CDR2 ANQGSEA, per germline. V dropped 8 bases and J dropped 4; count of bases not matched to a gene: 11. The CDR3 loop is CSSQGGTAGNTIYF. The CDR3 bases are TGCAGCTCCCAAGGAGGGACAGCCGGAAACACCATATATTTT.

V and J are TRBV2 and TRBJ1-2; weak D call: TRBD1 (6 bases). V gave up 5 bases and J gave up 7 bases, with 8 bases separating them. This CDR3 comprises 11 residues. Germline V lookup: CDR1 SNHLY, CDR2 FYNNEI. The CDR3 reads CASSWTVGYTF. CDR3 nucleotides: TGTGCCAGCAGTTGGACAGTTGGCTACACCTTC.

This clonotype occurred many times. This chain uses TRBV27 with TRBJ2-4; D is uncertain. V was clipped by 3 bases and J by 0 bases, with 12 bases between them. This CDR3 is built from 16 residues. CDR1 and CDR2 (germline): MNHEY, SMNVEV (reference sequence). Here the CDR3 DNA reads TGTGCCAGCAGTTTTGGCGTAGAGCTAGCCAAAAACATTCAGTACTTC. Translated: CASSFGVELAKNIQYF.